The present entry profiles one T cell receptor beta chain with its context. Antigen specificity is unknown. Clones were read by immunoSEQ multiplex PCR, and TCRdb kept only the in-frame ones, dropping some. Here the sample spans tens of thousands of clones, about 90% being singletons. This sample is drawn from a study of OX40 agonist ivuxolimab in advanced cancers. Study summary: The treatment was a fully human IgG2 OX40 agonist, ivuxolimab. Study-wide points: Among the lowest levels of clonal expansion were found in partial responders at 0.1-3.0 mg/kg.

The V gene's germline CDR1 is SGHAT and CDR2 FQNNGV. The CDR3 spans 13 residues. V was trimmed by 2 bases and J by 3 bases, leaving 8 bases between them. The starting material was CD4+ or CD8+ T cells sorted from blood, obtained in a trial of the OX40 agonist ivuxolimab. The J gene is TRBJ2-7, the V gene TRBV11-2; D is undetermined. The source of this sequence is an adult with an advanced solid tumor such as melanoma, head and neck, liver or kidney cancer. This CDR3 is CASSLQVFYEQYF. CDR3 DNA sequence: TGTGCCAGCAGCTTACAGGTGTTCTACGAGCAGTACTTC.